The present TCR beta chain was sequenced within a study of CXCR3-negative and CXCR3-positive naive CD8 T cells. As for the study in general: Some 140 million TRB reads were obtained in total, which works out to about 1.5 +/- 0.3 million per library.

On this clonotype itself: The antigen is not known.

The method, 5' RACE with UMI labels, was used to prepare the TRB cDNA libraries. One entry per CDR3 protein, without DNA, is what TCRdb gives after re-calling the 5' RACE reads. Reported are 120,000 to 150,000 distinct CDR3 sequences; the ten largest clones contain about 0.28%. Whole-study results and caveats: CXCR3-positive naive cells carried more hydrophobic TRB CDR3s than CXCR3-negative ones.

This receptor was obtained from a human donor in good health. Some clones in this sample may be carry-over from other donors' samples. The specimen sequenced was naive CXCR3+ CD8+ T cells from blood. Subset indicated: CD45RO-CCR7+CD27+CD95- naive CD8+ T cells expressing CXCR3 (TNR3+).

CDR3 protein: CASSPGRWEIEDTQYF. This chain links TRBV7-2 with TRBJ2-3; TCRdb calls TRBD1, which cannot be checked without DNA. The length of the CDR3 is 16 residues. CDR1 and CDR2 (germline): SGHTA, FQGNSA.